A selection of T cell receptor beta chains follows, all from one sample in a study of blood T cell repertoires in COVID-19. Measured with immunoSEQ multiplex PCR; TCRdb has only the in-frame clones, and not every one. The profile shows about 480,000 clones, approximately 86% of them singletons. The sample was PBMCs or T cells enriched from blood (not recorded which). The source of these receptors is a woman aged 55-69 years who had recovered from COVID-19. Each CDR3 is given with its conserved first and last residue. The D gene is left open where the match is weak. Only some rows state a clone size, as once, few, many or a class for expanded clones.

clone_size	j_call	d_call	v_call	cdr3_nt	cdr3_aa
.	TRBJ2-5	TRBD1	TRBV7-6	TGTGCCAGCAGCCCGGACAGGCAACAAGAGACCCAGTACTTC	CASSPDRQQETQYF
.	TRBJ2-6	.	TRBV10-1	TGCGCCAGCAGTAGCGGTGTCTCTGGGGCCAACGTCCTGACTTTC	CASSSGVSGANVLTF
.	TRBJ1-2	.	TRBV6-1	TGTGCCAGCAGGGAAGGGCAGGTCTATGGCTACACCTTC	CASREGQVYGYTF
.	TRBJ2-2	TRBD2	TRBV7-9	TGTGCCAGCAGCCCACTCAGACTAGCGGCGGCCGGGGAGCTGTTTTTT	CASSPLRLAAAGELFF
.	TRBJ1-1	TRBD1	TRBV6-5	TGTGCCAGCAGTTCCCGGGACAGGGGCACTGAAGCTTTCTTT	CASSSRDRGTEAFF
.	TRBJ1-1	.	TRBV3-1/TRBV3-2	TGTGCCAGCAGCCCGAGCGGGGGGGGCACTGAAGCTTTCTTT	CASSPSGGGTEAFF
.	TRBJ2-7	TRBD1	TRBV10-3	TGTGCCACCCAAACCGGACAGGGGACCTACGAGCAGTACTTC	CATQTGQGTYEQYF
.	TRBJ1-5	.	TRBV2	TGTGCCAGCACCCCAGTCAGTAGCAATCAGCCCCAGCATTTT	CASTPVSSNQPQHF
.	TRBJ2-1	TRBD1	TRBV16	TGTGCCAGCAGCCAATCCAGGGGGCTATCCTACAATGAGCAGTTCTTC	CASSQSRGLSYNEQFF
.	TRBJ1-5	.	TRBV12-3/TRBV12-4	TGTGCCAGCACTTACTATAGCAATCAGCCCCAGCATTTT	CASTYYSNQPQHF
.	TRBJ1-5	.	TRBV21-1	TGTGCCAGCACCGACGGTGGGGGACAGCGAACGAATCAGCCCCAGCATTTT	CASTDGGGQRTNQPQHF
.	TRBJ2-5	.	TRBV7-2	TGTGCCAGCAGCTTAGCAGGGGGGGGGACCCCCCAAGAGACCCAGTACTTC	CASSLAGGGTPQETQYF
once	TRBJ1-3	.	TRBV10-3	TGTGCCATCAGTGAGTCGAAGGGGACTCACAAGCCTCTGCGCGGAAACACCATATATTTT	CAISESKGTHKPLRGNTIYF
few	TRBJ1-2	.	TRBV29-1	TGCAGCTCAAGGGGTGGGGATGGCTATGGCTACACCTTC	CSSRGGDGYGYTF
.	TRBJ1-6	TRBD1	TRBV19	TGTGCCAGTAGTATAGTATCGGACAGGGGATCACCCCTCCACTTT	CASSIVSDRGSPLHF
.	TRBJ1-4	.	TRBV15	TGTGCCACCAGCAGAGATCTACCAGGGAGGCTAGAAAAACTGTTTTTT	CATSRDLPGRLEKLFF
.	TRBJ2-1	TRBD2	TRBV9	TGTGCCAGCAGCCAAGCGGGGGGCTCCTACAATGAGCAGTTCTTC	CASSQAGGSYNEQFF